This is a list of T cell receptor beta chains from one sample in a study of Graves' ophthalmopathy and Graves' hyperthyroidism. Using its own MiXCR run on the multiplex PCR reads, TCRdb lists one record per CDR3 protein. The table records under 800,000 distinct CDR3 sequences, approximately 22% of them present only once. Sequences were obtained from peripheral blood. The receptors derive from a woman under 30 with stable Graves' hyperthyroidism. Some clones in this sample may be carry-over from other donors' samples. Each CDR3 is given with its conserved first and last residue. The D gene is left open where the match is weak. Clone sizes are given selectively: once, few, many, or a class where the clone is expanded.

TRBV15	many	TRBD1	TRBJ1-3	CATWTGAGNTIYF	TGTGCCACTTGGACAGGAGCTGGAAACACCATATATTTT
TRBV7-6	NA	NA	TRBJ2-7	CASSPGEPYEQYF	TGTGCCAGCAGCCCAGGGGAACCCTACGAGCAGTACTTC
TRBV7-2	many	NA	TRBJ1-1	CASSLVAQFEAFF	TGTGCCAGCAGCTTAGTAGCACAGTTCGAAGCTTTCTTT
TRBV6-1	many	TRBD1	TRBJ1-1	CASRQQGLEAFF	TGTGCCAGCAGACAACAGGGGCTTGAAGCTTTCTTT
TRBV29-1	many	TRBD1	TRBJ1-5	CSVAGTGDQPQHF	TGCAGCGTTGCTGGGACAGGGGATCAGCCCCAGCATTTT
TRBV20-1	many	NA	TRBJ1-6	CSARVGLDSPLHF	TGCAGTGCTAGAGTGGGGTTAGATTCGCCCCTCCACTTT
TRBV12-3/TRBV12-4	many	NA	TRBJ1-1	CASSLTQGFGSTEAFF	TGTGCCAGCAGTTTAACACAGGGCTTCGGATCCACTGAAGCTTTCTTT
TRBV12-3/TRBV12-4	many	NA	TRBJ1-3	CASSLTVSGNTIYF	TGTGCCAGCAGTTTAACAGTCTCTGGAAACACCATATATTTT
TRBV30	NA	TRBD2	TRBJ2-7	CAWSVASGSTYEQYF	TGTGCCTGGAGTGTCGCTAGCGGGTCAACCTACGAGCAGTACTTC
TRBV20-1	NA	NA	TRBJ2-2	CSATGGRPNTGELFF	TGCAGTGCTACCGGGGGGCGACCCAACACCGGGGAGCTGTTTTTT
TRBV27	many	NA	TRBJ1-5	CASSRGTRGGNQPQHF	TGTGCCAGCAGCAGGGGTACTCGGGGGGGCAATCAGCCCCAGCATTTT
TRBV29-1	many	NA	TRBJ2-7	CSVYGYRSSYEQYF	TGCAGCGTTTATGGTTACAGGAGCTCCTACGAGCAGTACTTC
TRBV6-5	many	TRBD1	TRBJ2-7	CASQNGGQIYEQYF	TGTGCCAGCCAAAATGGGGGACAGATATACGAGCAGTACTTC
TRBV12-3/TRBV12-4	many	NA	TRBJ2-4	CATRGRRGAKNIQYF	TGTGCCACGAGGGGTAGGAGAGGGGCCAAAAACATTCAGTACTTC
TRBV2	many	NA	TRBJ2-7	CASSELRAYEQYF	TGTGCCAGCAGTGAACTGCGAGCCTACGAGCAGTACTTC
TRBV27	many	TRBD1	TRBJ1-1	CATLNRGGRNTEAFF	TGTGCCACACTCAACAGGGGCGGGAGGAACACTGAAGCTTTCTTT
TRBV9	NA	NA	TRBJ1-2	CASSANPRVGYGYTF	TGTGCCAGCAGCGCCAATCCGAGGGTAGGCTATGGCTACACCTTC
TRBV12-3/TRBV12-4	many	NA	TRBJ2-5	CASHSGYEETQYF	TGTGCCAGCCATAGTGGGTATGAAGAGACCCAGTACTTC
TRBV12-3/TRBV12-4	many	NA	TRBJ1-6	CASSPDFFGGSSPLHF	TGTGCCAGCAGCCCGGACTTTTTCGGCGGGAGTTCACCCCTCCACTTT
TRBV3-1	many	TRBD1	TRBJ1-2	CASSTRTGSGRIGYTF	TGTGCCAGCAGCACTAGGACAGGGAGCGGTAGAATTGGCTACACCTTC
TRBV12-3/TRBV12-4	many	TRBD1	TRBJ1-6	CASSLGQTNNSPLHF	TGTGCCAGCAGTTTGGGACAGACCAATAATTCACCCCTCCACTTT
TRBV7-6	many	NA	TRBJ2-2	CASSKIADVTGELFF	TGTGCCAGCAGCAAAATAGCGGACGTCACCGGGGAGCTGTTTTTT
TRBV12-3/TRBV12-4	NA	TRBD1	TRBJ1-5	CASSLARRQGGLQPQHF	TGTGCCAGCAGTTTAGCGCGCCGACAGGGGGGGCTTCAGCCCCAGCATTTT
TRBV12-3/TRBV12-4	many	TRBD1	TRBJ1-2	CASRGQGSNANYGYTF	TGTGCCAGCAGGGGACAGGGGTCCAATGCTAACTATGGCTACACCTTC
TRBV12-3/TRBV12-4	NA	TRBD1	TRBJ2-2	CASRDTFGTGGDGELFF	TGTGCCAGCAGAGATACATTTGGGACAGGGGGCGACGGGGAGCTGTTTTTT
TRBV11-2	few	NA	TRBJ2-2	CASSFRGSNTGELFF	TGTGCCAGCAGCTTCCGGGGATCGAACACCGGGGAGCTGTTTTTT
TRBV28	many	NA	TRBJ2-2	CASSLLSGSADGELFF	TGTGCCAGCAGTTTATTGTCTGGGAGCGCCGACGGGGAGCTGTTTTTT
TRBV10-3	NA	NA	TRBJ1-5	CAITDQEGNQPQHF	TGTGCCATCACCGACCAGGAGGGCAATCAGCCCCAGCATTTT
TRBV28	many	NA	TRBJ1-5	CASTSAAGSPRWLEPQHF	TGTGCCAGCACCTCGGCAGCGGGCTCTCCGAGGTGGCTCGAGCCCCAGCATTTT
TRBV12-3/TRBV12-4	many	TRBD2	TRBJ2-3	CASSLAQRGPQYF	TGTGCCAGCAGTTTAGCGCAGCGGGGTCCGCAGTATTTT
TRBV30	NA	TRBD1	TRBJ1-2	CAWNRDRVSYGYTF	TGTGCCTGGAATCGGGACAGGGTTTCCTATGGCTACACCTTC
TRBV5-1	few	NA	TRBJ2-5	CASSQYIPETQYF	TGCGCCAGCAGTCAGTACATCCCGGAGACCCAGTACTTC
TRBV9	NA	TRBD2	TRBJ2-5	CASARAGGPQETQYF	TGTGCCAGCGCCAGAGCGGGAGGGCCCCAAGAGACCCAGTACTTC
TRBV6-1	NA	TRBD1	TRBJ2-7	CASSGQGLSEQYF	TGTGCCAGCAGTGGACAGGGGCTCTCCGAGCAGTACTTC
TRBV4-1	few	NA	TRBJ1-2	CASSQAPTAYYGYTF	TGCGCCAGCAGCCAAGCACCCACAGCTTACTATGGCTACACCTTC